This TCR beta chain stems from a study of control samples from healthy donors and cancer patients. The repertoire was sequenced with immunoSEQ multiplex PCR; TCRdb's copy has only in-frame clones and lacks some. The sample contains 20,000 to 25,000 clones, around 80% of which appear only once. Trimming removed 4 bases from V and 7 bases from J, with 10 bases in between. Germline V gives CDR1 LNHNV, CDR2 YYDKDF (reference sequence). The CDR3 has 13 residues. The specimen sequenced was PBMCs. The V call is TRBV15, the J call TRBJ2-2; D unclear. The source is a man in his 60s with colorectal cancer. CDR3 nucleotide sequence: TGTGCCACCAGCATCCTTACCGGCGGGGAGCTGTTTTTT. Translation: CATSILTGGELFF.